This TCR beta chain was captured in a study of CD8 T cells in Susac syndrome. Study-wide background: Patients with Susac syndrome had blood drawn and were at that point therapy-naive, on corticosteroids, or on intravenous immunoglobulin alone.

General observations from the study: None of the CD4+ T cell repertoires in Susac syndrome showed clonal expansion.

CDR1 is DFQATT and CDR2 is SNEGSKA in the germline V gene (reference sequence). Trimming shortened V by 1 base and J by 0 bases, and 7 bases separated the two germline ends. The CDR3 spans 14 residues. Reverse transcription of about 0.45 to 1 ug RNA was performed with random hexamers. By means of immunoSEQ multiplex PCR, TCR beta CDR3 spanning 54 Vbeta and 13 Jbeta underwent amplification. TCRdb re-called the immunoSEQ multiplex PCR reads through MiXCR, storing one row per CDR3 protein. The sample has 150,000 to 200,000 distinct CDR3 sequences; 94% are singletons. Negative isolation was used for CD8+ and CD4+ T cells and FACS enrichment for TEMRA cells. This clonotype was picked up one time. The antigen is undetermined.

V usage is TRBV20-1 and J usage is TRBJ2-1, with D possibly TRBD2 on 6 matching bases. This sequence originates from a human donor with Susac syndrome. Sequencing input: CD4+ T cells from PBMCs. Here the CDR3 DNA reads TGCAGTGCTAGAGCGGGAGTCTCCTACAATGAGCAGTTCTTC. Translated: CSARAGVSYNEQFF.